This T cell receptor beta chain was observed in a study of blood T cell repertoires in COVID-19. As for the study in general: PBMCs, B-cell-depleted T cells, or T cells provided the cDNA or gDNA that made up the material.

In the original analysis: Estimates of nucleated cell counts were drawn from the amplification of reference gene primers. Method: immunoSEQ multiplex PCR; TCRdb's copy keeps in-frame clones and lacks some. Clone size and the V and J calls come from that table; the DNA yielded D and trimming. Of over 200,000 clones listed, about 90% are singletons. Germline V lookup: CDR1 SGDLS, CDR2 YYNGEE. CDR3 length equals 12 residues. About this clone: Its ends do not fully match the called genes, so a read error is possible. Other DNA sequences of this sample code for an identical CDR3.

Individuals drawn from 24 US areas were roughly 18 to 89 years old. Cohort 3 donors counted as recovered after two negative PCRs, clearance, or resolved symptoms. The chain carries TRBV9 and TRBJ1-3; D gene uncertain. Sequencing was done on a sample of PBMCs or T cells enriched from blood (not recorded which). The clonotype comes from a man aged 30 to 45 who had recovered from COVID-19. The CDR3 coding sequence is TGTGCCAGCAGCCCGACTGGCAACACCATATATTTT. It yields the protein CASSPTGNTIYF.